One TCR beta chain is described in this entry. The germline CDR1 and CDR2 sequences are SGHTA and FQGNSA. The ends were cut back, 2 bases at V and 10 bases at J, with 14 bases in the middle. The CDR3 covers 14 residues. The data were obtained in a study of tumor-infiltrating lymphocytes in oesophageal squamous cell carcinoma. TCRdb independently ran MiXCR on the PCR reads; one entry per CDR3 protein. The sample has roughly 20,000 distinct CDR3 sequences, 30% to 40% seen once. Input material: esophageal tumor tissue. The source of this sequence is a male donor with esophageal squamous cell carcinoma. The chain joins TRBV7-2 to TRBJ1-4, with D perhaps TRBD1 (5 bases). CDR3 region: CASSLRQGEGKLFF. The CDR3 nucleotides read TGTGCCAGCAGCTTACGTCAGGGCGAAGGAAAACTGTTTTTT.